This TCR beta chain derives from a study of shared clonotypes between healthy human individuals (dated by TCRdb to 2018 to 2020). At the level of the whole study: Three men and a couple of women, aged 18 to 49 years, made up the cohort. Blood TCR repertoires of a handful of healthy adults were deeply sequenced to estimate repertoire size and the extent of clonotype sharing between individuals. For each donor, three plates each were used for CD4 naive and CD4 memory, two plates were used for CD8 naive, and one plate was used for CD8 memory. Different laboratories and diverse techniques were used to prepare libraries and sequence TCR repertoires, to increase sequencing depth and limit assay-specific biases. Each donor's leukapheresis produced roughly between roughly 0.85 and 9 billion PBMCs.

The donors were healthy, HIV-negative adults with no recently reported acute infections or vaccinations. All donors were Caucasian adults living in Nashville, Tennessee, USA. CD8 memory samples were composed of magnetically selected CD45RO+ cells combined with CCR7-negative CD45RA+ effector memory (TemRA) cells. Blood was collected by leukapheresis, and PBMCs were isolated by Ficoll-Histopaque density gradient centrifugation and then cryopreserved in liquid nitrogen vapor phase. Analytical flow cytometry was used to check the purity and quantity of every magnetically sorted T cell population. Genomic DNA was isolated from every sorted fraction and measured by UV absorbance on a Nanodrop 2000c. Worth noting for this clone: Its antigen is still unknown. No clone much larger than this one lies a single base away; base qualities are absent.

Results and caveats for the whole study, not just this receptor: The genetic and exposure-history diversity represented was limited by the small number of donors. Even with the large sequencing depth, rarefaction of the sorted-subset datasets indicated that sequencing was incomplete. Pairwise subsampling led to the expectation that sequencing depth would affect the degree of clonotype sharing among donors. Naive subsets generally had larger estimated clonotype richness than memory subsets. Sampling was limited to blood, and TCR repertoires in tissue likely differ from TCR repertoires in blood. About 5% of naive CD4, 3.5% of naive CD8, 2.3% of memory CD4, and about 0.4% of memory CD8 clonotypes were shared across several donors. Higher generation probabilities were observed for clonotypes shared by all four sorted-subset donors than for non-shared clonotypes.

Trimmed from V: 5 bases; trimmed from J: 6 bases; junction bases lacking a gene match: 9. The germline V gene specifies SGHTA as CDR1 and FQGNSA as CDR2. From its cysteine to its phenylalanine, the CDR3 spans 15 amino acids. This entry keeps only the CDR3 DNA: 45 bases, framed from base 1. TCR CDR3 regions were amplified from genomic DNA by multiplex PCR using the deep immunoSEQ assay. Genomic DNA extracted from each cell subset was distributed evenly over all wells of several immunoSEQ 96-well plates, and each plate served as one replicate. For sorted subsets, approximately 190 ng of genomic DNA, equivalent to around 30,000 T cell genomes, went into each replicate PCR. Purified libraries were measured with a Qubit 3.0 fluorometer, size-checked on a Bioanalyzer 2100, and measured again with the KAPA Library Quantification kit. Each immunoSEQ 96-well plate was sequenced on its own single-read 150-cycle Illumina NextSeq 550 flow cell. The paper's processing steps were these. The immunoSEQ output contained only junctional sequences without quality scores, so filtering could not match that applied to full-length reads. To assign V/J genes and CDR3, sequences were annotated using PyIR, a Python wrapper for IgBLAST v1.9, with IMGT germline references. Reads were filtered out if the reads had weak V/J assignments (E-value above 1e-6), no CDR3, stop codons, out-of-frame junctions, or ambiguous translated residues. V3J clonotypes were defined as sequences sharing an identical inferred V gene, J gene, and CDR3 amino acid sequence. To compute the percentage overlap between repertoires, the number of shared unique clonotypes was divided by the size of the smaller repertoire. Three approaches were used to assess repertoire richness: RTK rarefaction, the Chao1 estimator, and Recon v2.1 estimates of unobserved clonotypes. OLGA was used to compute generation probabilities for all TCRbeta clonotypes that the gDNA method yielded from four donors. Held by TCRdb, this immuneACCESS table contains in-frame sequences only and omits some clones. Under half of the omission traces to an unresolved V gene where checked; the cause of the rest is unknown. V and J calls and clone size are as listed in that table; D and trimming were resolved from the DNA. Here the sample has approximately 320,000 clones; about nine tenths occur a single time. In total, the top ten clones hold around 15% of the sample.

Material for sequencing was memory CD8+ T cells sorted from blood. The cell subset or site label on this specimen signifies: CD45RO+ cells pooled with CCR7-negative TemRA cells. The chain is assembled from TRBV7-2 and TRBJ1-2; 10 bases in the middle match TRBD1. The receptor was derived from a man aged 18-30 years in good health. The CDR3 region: CASSQITGTGDGYTF. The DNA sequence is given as TGTGCCAGCAGCCAAATAACCGGGACAGGGGATGGCTACACCTTC.